The next 25 T cell receptor beta chains were all read from a single sample in a study of cytomegalovirus exposure and HLA in healthy donors. PCR was performed using 60 Vbeta and 13 Jbeta primers. The method was immunoSEQ multiplex PCR; TCRdb's version includes in-frame clones alone and lacks a portion of them. Found here are about 160,000 clones, roughly 84% of them singletons; the top ten hold 1%. The sequenced sample was PBMCs. The receptors originated from a man aged 30-40 years in good health and CMV-seronegative.

The chain links TRBV5-8 to TRBJ1-1, with 10 bases aligning to TRBD1. This CDR3 has 15 amino acids. V lost 4 bases and J lost 4; bases outside the gene matches: 7. Germline V gene sequence: CDR1 SGHTS, CDR2 YDEGEE. The CDR3 DNA reads as TGTGCCAGCAGCATAGGACAGGGGGATGGCACTGAAGCTTTCTTT. Residues: CASSIGQGDGTEAFF.

The chain combines TRBV2 with TRBJ1-4, with D unresolved. V gave up 7 bases and J gave up 5 bases, with 11 bases separating them. This CDR3 has 13 amino acids. CDR1 and CDR2 from the germline V gene are SNHLY and FYNNEI. CDR3 amino acids: CASTRGLNEKLFF. The CDR3 nucleotides read TGTGCCAGCACCCGGGGTCTCAATGAAAAACTGTTTTTT.

This chain uses TRBV4-1 with TRBJ1-4, with D maybe TRBD1 (5 bases). V lost 1 base and J 8 bases, leaving 20 bases between the germline ends. This CDR3 spans 17 amino acids. From germline, CDR1 is MGHRA and CDR2 YSYEKL. CDR3 DNA sequence: TGCGCCAGCAGCCAAGCGCCCTTGGGGGGAGAATTCGAAAAACTGTTTTTT. Translating gives CASSQAPLGGEFEKLFF.

This clone was seen more than once but under ten times. The rearrangement joins TRBV29-1 to TRBJ2-3; perhaps TRBD2 as D (5 bases). This CDR3 is 10 amino acids long. V was shortened by 8 bases and J by 8 bases, with 11 bases between the two germline ends. Per germline, CDR1 SQVTM and CDR2 ANQGSEA. For the CDR3, the DNA is TGCAGCTTCGGGGAAGCTACGCAGTATTTT. It encodes CSFGEATQYF.

This sequence joins TRBV2 and TRBJ1-2; the D is unclear. Trimming removed 0 bases at V and 6 bases at J, with 17 bases between. In germline, CDR1 is SNHLY, CDR2 FYNNEI. The CDR3 covers 16 residues. The CDR3: CASSEASTITFNGYTF. Written as DNA, the CDR3 is TGTGCCAGCAGTGAAGCGTCCACGATCACTTTTAATGGCTACACCTTC.

The chain combines TRBV27 with TRBJ1-2; 7 nucleotides agree with TRBD1. The germline CDR1 and CDR2 sequences are MNHEY and SMNVEV (reference sequence). V shed 5 bases and J 2 bases; nucleotides not matched to a gene: 8. The length of the CDR3 is 15 residues. The CDR3 DNA sequence: TGTGCCAGCAGTCCTGGACAGGAGTTAAACTATGGCTACACCTTC. Its translation is CASSPGQELNYGYTF.

The V call is TRBV4-1, the J call TRBJ2-7; TRBD2 agrees at 9 bases. The CDR3 is 15 amino acids. Germline CDR1 MGHRA, CDR2 YSYEKL. The J segment lost 3 bases and the V segment lost 1 base, leaving 4 bases of the junction unmatched. CDR3 sequence: CASSQVPSGNYEQYF. The CDR3 coding sequence is TGCGCCAGCAGCCAAGTACCTAGCGGGAACTACGAGCAGTACTTC.

The genes are TRBV27 and TRBJ1-5; no clear D. Germline CDR1 reads MNHEY; CDR2 reads SMNVEV (reference sequence). The CDR3 has 15 amino acids. Deletions cut 3 bases from V and 4 bases from J, with 13 bases between. CDR3 nucleotides: TGTGCCAGCAGTTTGGTGCGAGACACTAATCAGCCCCAGCATTTT. Protein product: CASSLVRDTNQPQHF.

This clone has more than one count but fewer than ten. The rearrangement links TRBV25-1 to TRBJ2-1; TRBD2 matches at 7 bases. The V gene's germline CDR1 is MGHDK and CDR2 SYGVNS. CDR3 length equals 13 residues. V gave up 3 bases and J gave up 9 bases; unmatched junction bases: 5. For the CDR3, the DNA is TGTGCCAGCAGTGATCGACTAGCCGGTGAGCAGTTCTTC. The encoded protein is CASSDRLAGEQFF.

This clone was counted a single time. V is TRBV2 and J is TRBJ1-2; TRBD1 aligns across 9 bases. The CDR3 totals 13 residues. Trimming took 4 bases from V and 8 from J; bases not matched to a gene: 5. CDR1 and CDR2 from the germline V gene are SNHLY and FYNNEI. The CDR3 reads CASSGGQGRGYTF. The CDR3 DNA is TGTGCCAGCAGTGGAGGACAGGGGAGGGGCTACACCTTC.

This clone showed up just a few times. CDR3 sequence reads: CATWGGTYGYTF. For the CDR3, the DNA is TGTGCCACGTGGGGGGGGACCTATGGCTACACCTTC. V is TRBV10-3 and J is TRBJ1-2, with D possibly being TRBD1 (5 bases). Germline V gene sequence: CDR1 ENHRY, CDR2 SYGVKD. CDR3 length equals 12 residues. V lost 10 bases and J 4 bases, leaving 13 bases between the germline ends.

The chain combines TRBV19 with TRBJ2-7; 10 bases match TRBD2. V shed 3 bases and J 6 bases; nucleotides not matched to a gene: 14. CDR3 length equals 17 residues. Germline V gene lookup returns CDR1 LNHDA and CDR2 SQIVND (reference sequence). The CDR3 is CASSIPSLAGGPGEQYF. CDR3 nucleotide sequence: TGTGCCAGTAGTATTCCCTCGTTAGCGGGAGGTCCGGGCGAGCAGTACTTC.

The gene calls are TRBV27 and TRBJ2-7; possible D gene TRBD2, 6 bases. Germline CDR1 reads MNHEY; CDR2 reads SMNVEV (reference sequence). V was shortened by 4 bases and J by 1 base, with 17 bases between the two germline ends. This CDR3 spans 16 amino acids. The CDR3: CASSSSVGTVSYEQYF. In DNA, the CDR3 is TGTGCCAGCAGTTCGTCCGTAGGGACTGTTTCCTACGAGCAGTACTTC.

J is TRBJ1-2 and V is TRBV29-1; perhaps TRBD1 as D (6 bases). Germline V gene data show CDR1 as SQVTM and CDR2 as ANQGSEA. There are 15 residues in the CDR3. V shed 6 bases and J shed 3 bases, with 20 bases lying between them. The CDR3 DNA sequence: TGCAGCGTGTACAGGGTACCGAGTCTGGACTATGGCTACACCTTC. Amino acid sequence: CSVYRVPSLDYGYTF. Filled out from reference TRBV29-1 and TRBJ1-2, the complete variable domain reads SAVISQKPSRDICQRGTSLTIQCQVDSQVTMMFWYRQQPGQSLTLIATANQGSEATYESGFVIDKFPISRPNLTFSTLTVSNMSPEDSSIYLCSVYRVPSLDYGYTFGSGTRLTVV.

V gene TRBV9 combines with J gene TRBJ2-7; tentative D call: TRBD2 (6 bases). This CDR3 is 16 amino acids long. The V gene lost 4 bases and the J gene lost 1 base, with 18 bases spanning the gap. Looked up from germline, CDR1 is SGDLS and CDR2 is YYNGEE. This chain's CDR3 is CASSPRGGIGSYEQYF. CDR3 coding DNA: TGTGCCAGCAGCCCAAGGGGCGGGATAGGATCCTACGAGCAGTACTTC.

V usage is TRBV7-3 and J usage is TRBJ2-7, with D maybe TRBD2 (5 bases). This CDR3 is 12 amino acids long. Per the germline V gene, CDR1 is SGHTA and CDR2 is FQGTGA. Trimming cost V 5 bases and J 4 bases, with 9 bases left between them. This chain's CDR3 is CASSPGEYEQYF. CDR3 nucleotides: TGTGCCAGCAGCCCCGGGGAGTACGAGCAGTACTTC.

The chain employs TRBV9 and TRBJ1-1, with D maybe TRBD1 (5 bases). The germline gives CDR1 SGDLS, CDR2 YYNGEE. The CDR3 totals 14 residues. V dropped 4 bases and J dropped 6 bases, with 16 bases sitting between them. The DNA of the CDR3 is TGTGCCAGCAGCCCCCCGAATTGGGGGGCTGAAGCTTTCTTT. Translating it yields CASSPPNWGAEAFF.

The rearrangement uses TRBV7-9 and TRBJ1-1, with D tentatively TRBD1 (5 bases). The CDR3 loop spans 14 amino acids. The germline gives CDR1 SEHNR, CDR2 FQNEAQ (reference sequence). V shed 3 bases and J shed 1 base, with 9 bases lying between them. CDR3: CASSFGGTNTEAFF. The CDR3 DNA follows: TGTGCCAGCAGCTTTGGGGGGACGAACACTGAAGCTTTCTTT.

The chain has TRBV11-3 and TRBJ1-2; 7 bases align to TRBD1. Unmatched junction bases numbered 0, after V lost 0 bases and J lost 2 bases. CDR3 size: 14 residues. Looked up from germline, CDR1 is SGHNT and CDR2 is YENEEA. The DNA for the CDR3 is TGTGCCAGCAGCTTAGAGACAGGGAACTATGGCTACACCTTC. This translates into CASSLETGNYGYTF.

The chain employs TRBV30 and TRBJ2-5; 7 nucleotides line up with TRBD1. The CDR3 is 13 residues long. J lost 4 bases, V lost 2 bases, and 4 bases had no gene match. CDR1 is GTSNPN and CDR2 is SVGIG in the germline V gene (reference sequence). The DNA for the CDR3 is TGTGCCTGGAGTCAGAACAGGGGAGAGACCCAGTACTTC. Its protein is CAWSQNRGETQYF.

The chain combines TRBV29-1 with TRBJ1-2; no clear D. V lost 4 bases and J lost 8, with 11 bases in between. This CDR3 spans 11 amino acids. Germline values: CDR1 SQVTM, CDR2 ANQGSEA. The chain's CDR3 is CSVVEGGGYTF. CDR3 coding DNA: TGCAGCGTTGTGGAGGGTGGAGGCTACACCTTC.

The chain uses TRBV7-9 and TRBJ2-1; weak D call: TRBD1 (5 bases). V lost 5 bases and J 5 bases, leaving 16 bases between the germline ends. Germline V CDR1 and CDR2: SEHNR, FQNEAQ (reference sequence). There are 15 residues in the CDR3. CDR3 nucleotide sequence: TGTGCCAGCAGCCCCTTGGGGCAGCAGAACAATGAGCAGTTCTTC. Its protein product is CASSPLGQQNNEQFF.

This clone was seen only a few times. The rearrangement uses TRBV6-1 and TRBJ1-5; D is unclear. V was trimmed by 4 bases and J by 4 bases, leaving 8 bases between them. Germline V gives CDR1 MNHNS, CDR2 SASEGT. The CDR3 consists of 13 residues. CDR3 in amino acids: CASSGTANQPQHF. CDR3 coding DNA: TGTGCCAGCAGTGGTACAGCAAATCAGCCCCAGCATTTT.

The genes are TRBV4-2 and TRBJ2-3, with D perhaps TRBD1 (5 bases). The V gene's germline CDR1 is LGHNA and CDR2 YNFKEQ. Trimming cost V 6 bases and J 3 bases, with 10 bases left between them. The CDR3 runs to 13 residues. The CDR3 protein is CASSKGETDTQYF. For the CDR3, the DNA is TGTGCCAGCAGTAAAGGGGAAACAGATACGCAGTATTTT.

The V and J genes are TRBV14 and TRBJ2-1; 8 bases agree with TRBD1. The CDR3 totals 14 residues. The ends lost 3 bases at V and 10 bases at J; junction bases unmatched: 8. Germline V CDR1 and CDR2: SGHDN, FVKESK. This chain's CDR3 is CASSQSGQGKEQFF. The CDR3 coding sequence is TGTGCCAGCAGCCAGTCAGGACAGGGAAAGGAGCAGTTCTTC.